Included here is one T cell receptor (beta chain) sequence, with context. The ends were cut back, 11 bases at V and 5 bases at J, with 13 bases in the middle. This CDR3 is built from 12 residues. The germline V gene has CDR1 ENHRY and CDR2 SYGVKD. The data belong to a study of blood T cell repertoires in COVID-19. Overall study context: Samples representing acute and convalescent COVID-19 were sourced from the United States, Italy and Spain. T cells, B-cell-depleted T cells, or PBMCs provided the cDNA or gDNA that served as material.

Authors' data handling: Amplification of reference gene primers was used by the study to estimate nucleated cell counts. Repertoires were generated with immunoSEQ multiplex PCR, while TCRdb's copy carries only in-frame clones and drops some. V, J and clone size are taken as reported in that table, and D and trimming were inferred from the DNA itself. Among 200,000 to 250,000 clones listed, approximately 80% were seen once. What was sequenced was peripheral blood. The rearrangement uses TRBV10-3 and TRBJ2-1; D call uncertain. The source of this sequence is a woman between 40 and 50 years old with active or convalescent COVID-19. The CDR3 coding sequence is TGTGCCGCCCAACAGCCGAACAATGAGCAGTTCTTC. Residues: CAAQQPNNEQFF.